This T cell receptor beta chain was sequenced during a study of early T cells in non-severe SARS-CoV-2 infection. Study as a whole: Chains from this unsorted whole-blood bulk RNA could not be paired.

This CDR3 comprises 12 residues. From germline, CDR1 is SGDLS and CDR2 YYNGEE. V dropped 5 bases and J dropped 8 bases, with 13 bases sitting between them. Unique molecular identifiers were affixed to single, distinct cDNA molecules. Using its own MiXCR run on the 5' RACE reads, TCRdb lists one record per CDR3 protein. In the table there are roughly 51,000 distinct CDR3 sequences, roughly 6.5% of which are singletons. This clonotype occurred many times. The sequence was collected from an adult who was a healthcare worker with PCR-confirmed SARS-CoV-2 infection or an uninfected control (not recorded which). The genes are TRBV9 and TRBJ1-1, with D possibly TRBD1 on 5 matching bases. The starting material was whole blood, obtained at baseline. The CDR3 sequence: CASSREGREAFF. The DNA of the CDR3 is TGTGCCAGCAGTCGAGAGGGGCGCGAAGCTTTCTTT.